This entry concerns a single T cell receptor (beta chain). Antigen: not known. Trimming took off 0 bases at V and 0 bases at J, with 10 bases between the two ends. Germline CDR1 is SGDLS and CDR2 is YYNGEE. The CDR3 length is 17 residues. This record belongs to a study of human T cells and chemical hapten exposure. On the study more broadly: Sensitization applied 2% DPC to roughly 2 cm by roughly 2 cm of upper inner arm skin.

TCRdb fed the RACE reads into MiXCR, producing one record per CDR3 protein. The table has 250,000 or so distinct CDR3 sequences, around 7.3% seen once. Broader study findings: There were significantly more large CDR3 similarity clusters among expanded TCRs than among controls.

The time point denotes: pre-sensitization, week 0. Treatment given: therapeutic diphenylcyclopropenone sensitization with weekly scalp DPC. Alopecia patients between 18 and 70 years old and suitable for DPC were used as donors. The input for sequencing was whole blood, taken in connection with sensitization to the hapten diphenylcyclopropenone (DPC). The chain carries TRBV9 and TRBJ2-6; the D is unclear. The TCR comes from a man between 18 and 35 years old with alopecia areata. Some clones in this sample may be carry-over from other donors' samples. CDR3 coding DNA: TGTGCCAGCAGCGTAGGATCCGCCCGCTCTGGGGCCAACGTCCTGACTTTC. Amino acid sequence: CASSVGSARSGANVLTF.